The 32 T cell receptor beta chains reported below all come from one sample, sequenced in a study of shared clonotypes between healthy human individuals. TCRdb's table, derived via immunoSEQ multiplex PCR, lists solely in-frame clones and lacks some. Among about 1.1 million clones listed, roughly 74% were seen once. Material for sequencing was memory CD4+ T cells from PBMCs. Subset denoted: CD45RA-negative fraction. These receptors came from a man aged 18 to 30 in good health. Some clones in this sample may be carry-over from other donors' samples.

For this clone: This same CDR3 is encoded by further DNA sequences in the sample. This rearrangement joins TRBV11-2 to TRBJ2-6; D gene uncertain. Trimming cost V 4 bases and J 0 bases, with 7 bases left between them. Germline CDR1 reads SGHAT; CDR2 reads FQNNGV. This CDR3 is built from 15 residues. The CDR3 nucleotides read TGTGCCAGCAGCTCCACAGTCTCTGGGGCCAACGTCCTGACTTTC. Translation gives CASSSTVSGANVLTF.

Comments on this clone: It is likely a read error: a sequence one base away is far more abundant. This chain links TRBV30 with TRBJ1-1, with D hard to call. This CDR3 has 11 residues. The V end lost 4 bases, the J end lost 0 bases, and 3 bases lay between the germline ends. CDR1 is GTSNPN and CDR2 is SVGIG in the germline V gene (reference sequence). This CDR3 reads CAWKLNTEAFF. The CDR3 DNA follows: TGTGCCTGGAAGCTGAACACTGAAGCTTTCTTT.

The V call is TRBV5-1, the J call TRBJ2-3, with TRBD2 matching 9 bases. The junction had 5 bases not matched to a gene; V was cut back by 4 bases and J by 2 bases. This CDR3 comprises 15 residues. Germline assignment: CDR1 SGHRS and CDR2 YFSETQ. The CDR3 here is CASSAGTSSTDTQYF. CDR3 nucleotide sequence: TGCGCCAGCAGCGCCGGGACTAGCTCCACAGATACGCAGTATTTT. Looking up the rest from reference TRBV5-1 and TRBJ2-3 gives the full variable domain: KAGVTQTPRYLIKTRGQQVTLSCSPISGHRSVSWYQQTPGQGLQFLFEYFSETQRNKGNFPGRFSGRQFSNSRSEMNVSTLELGDSALYLCASSAGTSSTDTQYFGPGTRLTVL.

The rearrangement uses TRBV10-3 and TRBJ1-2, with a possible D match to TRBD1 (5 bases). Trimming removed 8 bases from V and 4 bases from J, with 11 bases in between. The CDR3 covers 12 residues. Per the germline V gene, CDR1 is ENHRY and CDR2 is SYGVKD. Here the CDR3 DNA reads TGTGCCATCGGGGACCGATTCTATGGCTACACCTTC. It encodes CAIGDRFYGYTF.

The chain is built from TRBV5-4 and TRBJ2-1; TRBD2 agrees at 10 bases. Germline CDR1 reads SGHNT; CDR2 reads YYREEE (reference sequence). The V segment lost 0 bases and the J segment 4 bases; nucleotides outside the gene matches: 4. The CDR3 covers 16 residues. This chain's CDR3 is CASSLEAAGGYNEQFF. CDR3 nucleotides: TGTGCCAGCAGCTTGGAGGCAGCGGGAGGGTACAATGAGCAGTTCTTC.

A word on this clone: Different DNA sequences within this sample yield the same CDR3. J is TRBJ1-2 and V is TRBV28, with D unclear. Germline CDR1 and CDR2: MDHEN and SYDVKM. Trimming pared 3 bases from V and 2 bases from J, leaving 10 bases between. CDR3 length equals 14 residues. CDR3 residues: CASSLSPVNYGYTF. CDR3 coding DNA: TGTGCCAGCAGTTTGTCTCCGGTGAACTATGGCTACACCTTC.

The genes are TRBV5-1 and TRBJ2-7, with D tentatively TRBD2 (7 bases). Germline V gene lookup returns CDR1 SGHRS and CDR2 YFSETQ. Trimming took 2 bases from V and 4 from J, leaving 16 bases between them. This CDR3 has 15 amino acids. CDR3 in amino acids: CASSLGGSGLYEQYF. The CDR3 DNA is TGCGCCAGCAGCTTAGGGGGTAGCGGGTTATACGAGCAGTACTTC.

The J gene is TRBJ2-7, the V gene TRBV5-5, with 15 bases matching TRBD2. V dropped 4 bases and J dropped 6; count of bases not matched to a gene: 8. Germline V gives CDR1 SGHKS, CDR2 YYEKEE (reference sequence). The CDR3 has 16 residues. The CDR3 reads CASSIGLAGGPVEQYF. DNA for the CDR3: TGTGCCAGCAGCATTGGACTAGCGGGAGGGCCGGTCGAGCAGTACTTC. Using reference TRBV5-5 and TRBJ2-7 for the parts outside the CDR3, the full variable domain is DAGVTQSPTHLIKTRGQQVTLRCSPISGHKSVSWYQQVLGQGPQFIFQYYEKEERGRGNFPDRFSARQFPNYSSELNVNALLLGDSALYLCASSIGLAGGPVEQYFGPGTRLTVT.

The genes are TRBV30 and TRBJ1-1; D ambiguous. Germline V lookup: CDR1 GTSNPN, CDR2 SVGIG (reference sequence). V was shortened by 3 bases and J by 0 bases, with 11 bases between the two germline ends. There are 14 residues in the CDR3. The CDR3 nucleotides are TGTGCCTGGAGCCCGGACGGTCTGAACACTGAAGCTTTCTTT. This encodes CAWSPDGLNTEAFF.

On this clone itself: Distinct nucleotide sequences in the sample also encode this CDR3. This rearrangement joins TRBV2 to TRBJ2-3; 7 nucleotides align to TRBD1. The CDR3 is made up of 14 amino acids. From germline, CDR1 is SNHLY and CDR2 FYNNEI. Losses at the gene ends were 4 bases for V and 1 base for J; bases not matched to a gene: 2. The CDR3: CASSGQGGTDTQYF. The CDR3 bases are TGTGCCAGCAGTGGACAGGGTGGCACAGATACGCAGTATTTT. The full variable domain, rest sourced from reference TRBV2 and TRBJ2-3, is EPEVTQTPSHQVTQMGQEVILRCVPISNHLYFYWYRQILGQKVEFLVSFYNNEISEKSEIFDDQFSVERPDGSNFTLKIRSTKLEDSAMYFCASSGQGGTDTQYFGPGTRLTVL.

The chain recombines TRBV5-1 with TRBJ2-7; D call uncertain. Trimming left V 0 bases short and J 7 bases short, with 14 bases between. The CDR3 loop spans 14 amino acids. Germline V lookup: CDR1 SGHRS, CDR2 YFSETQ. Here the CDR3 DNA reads TGCGCCAGCAGCTTGGACGCCGGGCCACAGGAGCAGTACTTC. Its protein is CASSLDAGPQEQYF.

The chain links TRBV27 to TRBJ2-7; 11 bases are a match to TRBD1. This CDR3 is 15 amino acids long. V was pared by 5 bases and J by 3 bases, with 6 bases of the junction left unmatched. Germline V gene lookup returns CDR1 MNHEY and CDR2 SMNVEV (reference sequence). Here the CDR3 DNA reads TGTGCCAGCAGTCTCACCGGGACAGGGGGCTACGAGCAGTACTTC. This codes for CASSLTGTGGYEQYF.

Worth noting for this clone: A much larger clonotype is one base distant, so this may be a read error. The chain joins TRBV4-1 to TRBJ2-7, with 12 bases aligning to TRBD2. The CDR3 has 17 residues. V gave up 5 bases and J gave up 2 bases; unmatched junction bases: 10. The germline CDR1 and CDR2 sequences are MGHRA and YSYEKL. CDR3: CASSVTLTSGSPYEQYF. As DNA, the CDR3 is TGCGCCAGCAGCGTGACTCTGACTAGCGGGAGTCCCTACGAGCAGTACTTC.

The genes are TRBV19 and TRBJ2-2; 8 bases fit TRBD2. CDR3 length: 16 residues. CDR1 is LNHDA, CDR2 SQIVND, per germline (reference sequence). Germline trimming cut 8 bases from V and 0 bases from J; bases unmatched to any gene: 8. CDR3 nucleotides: TGTGCCAGTCGGAAAAGTAGCGGGGCGAACACCGGGGAGCTGTTTTTT. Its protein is CASRKSSGANTGELFF.

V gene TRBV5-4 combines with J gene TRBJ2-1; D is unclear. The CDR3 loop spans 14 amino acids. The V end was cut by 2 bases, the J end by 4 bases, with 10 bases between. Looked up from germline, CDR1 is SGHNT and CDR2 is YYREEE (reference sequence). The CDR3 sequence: CASSFPNSYNEQFF. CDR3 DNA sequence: TGTGCCAGCAGCTTCCCTAACTCTTACAATGAGCAGTTCTTC.

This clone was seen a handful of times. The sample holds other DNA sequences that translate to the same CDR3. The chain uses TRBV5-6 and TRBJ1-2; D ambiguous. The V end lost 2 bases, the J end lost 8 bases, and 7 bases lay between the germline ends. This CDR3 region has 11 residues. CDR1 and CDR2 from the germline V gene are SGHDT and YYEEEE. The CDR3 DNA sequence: TGTGCCAGCAGCTTAGGCGGAGGCTACACCTTC. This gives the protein CASSLGGGYTF.

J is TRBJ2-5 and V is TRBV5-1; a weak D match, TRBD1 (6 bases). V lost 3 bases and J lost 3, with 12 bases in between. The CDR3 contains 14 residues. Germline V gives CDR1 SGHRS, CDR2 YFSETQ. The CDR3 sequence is CASSSWTVEETQYF. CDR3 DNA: TGCGCCAGCAGCTCGTGGACAGTGGAAGAGACCCAGTACTTC.

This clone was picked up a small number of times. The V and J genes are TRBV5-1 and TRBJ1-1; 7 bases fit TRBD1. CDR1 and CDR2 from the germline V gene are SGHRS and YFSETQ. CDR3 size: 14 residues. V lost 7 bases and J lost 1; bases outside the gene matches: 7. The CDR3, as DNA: TGCGCCAGCGCCCTGACAGGGAGGAACACTGAAGCTTTCTTT. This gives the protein CASALTGRNTEAFF.

CDR3 loop: CASSPRGRGGFGSNQPQHF. The CDR3 nucleotides are TGTGCCAGCAGCCCCCGAGGCAGGGGAGGTTTTGGTAGCAATCAGCCCCAGCATTTT. The chain is built from TRBV21-1 and TRBJ1-5. TRBV21-1 is flagged as a pseudogene. This CDR3 is 19 amino acids long.

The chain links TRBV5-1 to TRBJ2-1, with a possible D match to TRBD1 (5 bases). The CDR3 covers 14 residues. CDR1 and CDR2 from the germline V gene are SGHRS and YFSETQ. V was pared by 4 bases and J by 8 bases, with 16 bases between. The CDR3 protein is CASSAGALNDEQFF. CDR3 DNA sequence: TGCGCCAGCAGCGCTGGGGCCCTCAACGATGAGCAGTTCTTC.

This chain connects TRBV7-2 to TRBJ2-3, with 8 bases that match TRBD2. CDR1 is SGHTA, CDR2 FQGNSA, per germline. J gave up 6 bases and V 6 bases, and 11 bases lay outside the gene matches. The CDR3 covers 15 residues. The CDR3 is CASREGAGGRDTQYF. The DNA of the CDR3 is TGTGCCAGCAGGGAAGGGGCGGGAGGCAGGGATACGCAGTATTTT.

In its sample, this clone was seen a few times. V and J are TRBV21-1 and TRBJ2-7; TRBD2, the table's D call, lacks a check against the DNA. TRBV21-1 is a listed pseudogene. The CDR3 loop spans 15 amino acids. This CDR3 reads CASSSRTSGSHEQYF. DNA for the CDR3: TGTGCCAGCAGCAGTAGGACTAGCGGGAGCCACGAGCAGTACTTC.

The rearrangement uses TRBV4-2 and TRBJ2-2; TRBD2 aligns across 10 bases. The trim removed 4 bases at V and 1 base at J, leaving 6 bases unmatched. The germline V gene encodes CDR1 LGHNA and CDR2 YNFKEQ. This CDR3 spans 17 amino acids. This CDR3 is CASSLWTSGRNTGELFF. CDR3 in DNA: TGTGCCAGCAGCCTTTGGACTAGCGGACGGAACACCGGGGAGCTGTTTTTT.

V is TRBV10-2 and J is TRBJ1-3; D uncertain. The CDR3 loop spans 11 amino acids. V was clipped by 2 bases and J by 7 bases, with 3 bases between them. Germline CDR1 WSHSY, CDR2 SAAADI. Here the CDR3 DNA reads TGCGCCAGCAGTGAGGGGAACACCATATATTTT. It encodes CASSEGNTIYF.

The CDR3 loop is CASSSAGLLQYF. For the CDR3, the DNA is TGCGCCAGCAGCTCTGCGGGACTCTTGCAGTACTTC. The V and J genes are TRBV5-1 and TRBJ2-7, with D possibly TRBD2 on 6 matching bases. CDR1 SGHRS and CDR2 YFSETQ come from the germline V gene. CDR3 length: 12 amino acids. Trimming took off 3 bases at V and 9 bases at J, with 13 bases between the two ends. The full variable domain, completed using reference TRBV5-1 and TRBJ2-7, is KAGVTQTPRYLIKTRGQQVTLSCSPISGHRSVSWYQQTPGQGLQFLFEYFSETQRNKGNFPGRFSGRQFSNSRSEMNVSTLELGDSALYLCASSSAGLLQYFGPGTRLTVT.

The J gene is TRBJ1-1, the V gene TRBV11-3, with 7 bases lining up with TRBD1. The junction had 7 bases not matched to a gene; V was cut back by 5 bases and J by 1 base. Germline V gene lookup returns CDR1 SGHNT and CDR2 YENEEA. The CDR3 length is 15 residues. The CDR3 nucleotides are TGTGCCAGCAGCCCCGCGGGACAGCAGAACACTGAAGCTTTCTTT. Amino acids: CASSPAGQQNTEAFF.

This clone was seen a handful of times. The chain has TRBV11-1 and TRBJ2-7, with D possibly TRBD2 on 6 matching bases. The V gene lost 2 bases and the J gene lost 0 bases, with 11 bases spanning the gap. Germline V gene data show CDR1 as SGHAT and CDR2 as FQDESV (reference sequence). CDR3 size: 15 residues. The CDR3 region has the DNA TGTGCCAGCAGCTTATTCGCTAGCGTCTCCTACGAGCAGTACTTC. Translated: CASSLFASVSYEQYF.

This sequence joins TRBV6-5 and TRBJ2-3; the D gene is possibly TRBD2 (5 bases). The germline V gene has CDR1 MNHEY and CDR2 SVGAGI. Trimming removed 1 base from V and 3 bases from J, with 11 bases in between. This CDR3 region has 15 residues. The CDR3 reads CASSYYGGRTDTQYF. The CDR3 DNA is TGTGCCAGCAGTTACTATGGCGGGCGGACAGATACGCAGTATTTT.

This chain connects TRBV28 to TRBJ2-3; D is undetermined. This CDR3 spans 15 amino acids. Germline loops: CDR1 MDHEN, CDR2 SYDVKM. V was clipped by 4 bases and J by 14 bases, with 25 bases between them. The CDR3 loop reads CASSSQSGPDFFRYF. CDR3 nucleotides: TGTGCCAGCAGTTCCCAATCCGGTCCCGATTTTTTTAGGTATTTT.

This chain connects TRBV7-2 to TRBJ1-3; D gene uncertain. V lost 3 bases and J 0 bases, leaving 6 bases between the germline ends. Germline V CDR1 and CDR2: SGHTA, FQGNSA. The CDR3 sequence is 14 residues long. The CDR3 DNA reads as TGTGCCAGCAGCTTTACGGGCTCTGGAAACACCATATATTTT. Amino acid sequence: CASSFTGSGNTIYF.

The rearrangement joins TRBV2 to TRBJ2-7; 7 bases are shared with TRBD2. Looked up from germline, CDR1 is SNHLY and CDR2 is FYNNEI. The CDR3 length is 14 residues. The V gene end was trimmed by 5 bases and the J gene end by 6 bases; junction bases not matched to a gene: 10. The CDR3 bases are TGTGCCAGCAGTAAACAGCGGGGCGGCTTCGAGCAGTACTTC. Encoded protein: CASSKQRGGFEQYF.

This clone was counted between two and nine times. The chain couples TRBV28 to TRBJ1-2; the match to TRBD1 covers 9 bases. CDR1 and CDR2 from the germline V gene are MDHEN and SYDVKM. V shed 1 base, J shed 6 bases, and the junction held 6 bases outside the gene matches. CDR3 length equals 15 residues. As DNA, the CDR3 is TGTGCCAGCAGTTTATTTCAAGGACAGGGGAATGGCTACACCTTC. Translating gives CASSLFQGQGNGYTF.